Given below is one T cell receptor (beta chain) in context. This clone was seen a single time. What this receptor recognizes is not known. The sample holds no much larger clone one base away, and base qualities are not on file. Interpreted using the paper, the time point label stands for: baseline before first vaccination. The vaccinee samples were drawn from two UK trials, COV001 and COV002, one of which was a single-blind randomized controlled phase 2/3 trial testing AZD1222 (ChAdOx1 nCoV-19) in healthy adults. For TCRbeta chain sequencing, PBMC samples from trial participants were taken at day 0 and at day 28 after the second dose. The data stem from a study of T cell responses to AZD1222 COVID-19 vaccine (dated by TCRdb to the early 2020s). Study-level background: Because spike-specific TCR depth and breadth did not differ between the two schedules, AZD1222 recipients who got a second dose at roughly 4 weeks were pooled with those who got a second dose at roughly 12 weeks. TCR sequencing was performed for roughly 250 trial participants, of whom about 200 were given two doses of AZD1222 and approximately 25 were given two doses of MenACWY control vaccine. Trial participants were enrolled into age subgroups of 18-55, 56-69 and 70-plus years, which contained 148, 28 and 57 TCR-sequenced participants, respectively.

Trimming accounts for 2 bases at V and 6 bases at J, while the number of junction bases matched to no gene is 9. Taken from cysteine to phenylalanine, the CDR3 has 14 residues. Only CDR3 DNA is held: 42 bases, read in frame from base 1. From a lookup of the germline V gene, CDR1 and CDR2 are SQVTM and ANQGSEA. The CDR3 regions of human TCRbeta chains were analyzed by immunosequencing. Per the original workflow: Repertoire TCRs were checked for matches against a reference library of SARS-CoV-2-specific TCRs that had been generated using the MIRA antigen-specificity platform. Breadth was defined as the fraction of unique TCRs that were SARS-CoV-2-associated. Depth was defined as the fraction of total T cells that were SARS-CoV-2-associated. Using the MIRA data, every spike-specific TCR was mapped to the spike region that the TCR reacted to and assigned to either a CD4 or a CD8 class. Log10-transformed breadth and depth values were compared by one-way ANOVA with Sidak's multiple comparisons tests. TCRdb obtained this table from immuneACCESS and retained in-frame rearrangements with V and J assigned. These tables miss some clones; where compared with another copy, unresolved V genes account for less than half of the shortfall, and the remainder is unexplained. V and J calls plus clone size are reproduced from that table; the DNA served to infer D and trimming. This sample holds 80,000 or so clones; 85% to 95% were observed only once. The top ten constitute about 5.2% of the sample.

Results the study describes overall, beyond this receptor: Because no samples from the day 14 peak response were available, repertoires could be characterized only after the peak T cell response. Reportedly, almost half of the unique spike-specific TCRs recognized epitopes lying outside the regions that are mutated in the B.1.351 and B.1.1.7 variants. A significant rise in spike-specific TCR breadth and depth was observed after two AZD1222 doses relative to day 0 and relative to MenACWY recipients. Vaccine-associated CD4 TCRs spanned the whole spike protein, with dominant responses in regions 160-218 and 743-854. Most participants were white British and females outnumbered males, and the authors suggested that clonal diversity may have been underestimated. Only five or six AZD1222 recipients were SARS-CoV-2 seropositive at baseline, limiting conclusions about previously exposed vaccinees. In the small 56-69-year group, the increase in depth fell short of significance, most likely because of low power.

The clonotype comes from an adult in good health. The sequence is built from TRBV29-1 and TRBJ2-7; TRBD1 agrees with 8 junctional bases. Specimen: peripheral blood, collected on day 0 of AZD1222 vaccination. The CDR3 protein sequence reads: CSVERTTTGGEQYF. Read as DNA, the sequence is TGCAGCGTTGAACGTACAACCACAGGGGGCGAGCAGTACTTC.